What follows is one TCR beta chain and its context. Its antigen is undetermined. RNA transcripts gave rise to amplified TCR beta CDR3 regions. The HTBI primer set served for first-round RT-PCR of the TCR CDR3. A single record per CDR3 protein comes from TCRdb applying MiXCR to the multiplex PCR reads. This table holds 700,000 or so distinct CDR3 sequences, roughly 15% found once. The data belong to a study of T cells in Graves' hyperthyroidism and ophthalmopathy. Germline CDR1 reads SGHDN; CDR2 reads FVKESK. The CDR3 covers 15 residues. V was trimmed by 1 base and J by 3 bases, leaving 9 bases between them. General study findings and limits: Ophthalmopathy, which appeared later, was predicted by the model a median around 6 months before onset. Most thyroid clonotypes expanded above 0.001 were also detected in blood. Stable hyperthyroidism and ophthalmopathy were separated using 13 V-J signatures.

This receptor was taken from a woman between 50 and 59 years old with Graves' ophthalmopathy. The chain recombines TRBV14 with TRBJ1-4; D remains unclear. Sequenced sample: blood. CDR3 nucleotides: TGTGCCAGCAGCCAAGGACCTTCAGCTAATGAAAAACTGTTTTTT. This encodes CASSQGPSANEKLFF.